This passage covers 26 T cell receptor beta chains from one sample sequenced in a study of identical twins. One entry per CDR3 protein, called by TCRdb with MiXCR from the 5' RACE reads. The data hold just under 550,000 distinct CDR3 sequences, with roughly 15% observed a single time. This sample also appeared in a second study, on yellow fever vaccine responses in identical twins.

The material sequenced was CD4+ T cells sorted from blood. The receptors come from a woman aged 18-30 years in good health.

The chain employs TRBV7-9 and TRBJ2-7; D uncertain. Germline V gene lookup returns CDR1 SEHNR and CDR2 FQNEAQ (reference sequence). The length of the CDR3 is 12 residues. Between the trimmed V and J ends, which lost 2 bases and 6 bases, there was a span of 8 bases. The CDR3, as DNA: TGTGCCAGCAGCTTATGGCCTGGCGAGCAGTACTTC. This encodes CASSLWPGEQYF.

This clonotype has just a few counts. The rearrangement joins TRBV7-9 to TRBJ2-2; D may be TRBD2 (5 bases). V was pared by 5 bases and J by 5 bases, with 18 bases between. Germline V gives CDR1 SEHNR, CDR2 FQNEAQ (reference sequence). This CDR3 has 16 residues. In DNA, the CDR3 is TGTGCCAGCAGCCCAACCGGCTCGGGATTTACCGGGGAGCTGTTTTTT. It codes for CASSPTGSGFTGELFF.

The V call is TRBV4-1, the J call TRBJ2-5; D is possibly TRBD2 (6 bases). The germline CDR1 and CDR2 sequences are MGHRA and YSYEKL. This CDR3 has 14 residues. V was trimmed by 7 bases and J by 2 bases, leaving 14 bases between them. The CDR3 DNA sequence: TGCGCCAGCACTGGGGGACTCAGGCAAGAGACCCAGTACTTC. Amino acid sequence: CASTGGLRQETQYF.

About this clonotype: One end of the junction varies from germline; a read error may be responsible. The chain uses TRBV5-1 and TRBJ2-3; tentative D call: TRBD1 (6 bases). Germline assignment: CDR1 SGHRS and CDR2 YFSETQ. The CDR3 consists of 16 residues. This chain's CDR3 is CASSSSGTQSRDTQYF. CDR3 coding DNA: TGCGCCAGCAGCTCCTCCGGGACACAAAGCAGAGATACGCAGTATTTT.

The chain joins TRBV7-9 to TRBJ2-5; possible D gene TRBD2, 6 bases. CDR1 is SEHNR, CDR2 FQNEAQ, per germline (reference sequence). V dropped 5 bases and J dropped 1 base, with 17 bases sitting between them. The CDR3 covers 16 residues. The DNA of the CDR3 is TGTGCCAGCAGCCCTGTAGGGGAGGTCCCCCAAGAGACCCAGTACTTC. As protein: CASSPVGEVPQETQYF.

This clonotype was counted between two and nine times. The J gene is TRBJ2-4, the V gene TRBV7-8; 7 positions agree with TRBD1. CDR1 SGHVS and CDR2 FQNEAQ come from the germline V gene. Unmatched junction bases numbered 8, after V lost 3 bases and J lost 0 bases. The CDR3 runs to 17 residues. The CDR3 loop reads CASSFGTASLAKNIQYF. CDR3 DNA: TGTGCCAGCAGCTTCGGGACAGCAAGTCTAGCCAAAAACATTCAGTACTTC.

The table lists this clonotype with a few counts. The chain couples TRBV4-1 to TRBJ2-1; TRBD2 aligns across 9 bases. CDR1 and CDR2 (germline): MGHRA, YSYEKL. The J segment lost 7 bases and the V segment lost 6 bases, leaving 16 bases of the junction unmatched. The CDR3 contains 17 residues. DNA for the CDR3: TGCGCCAGCAGTCAGACCGCCGTAGCGGGGGTAAGGAATGAGCAGTTCTTC. It specifies CASSQTAVAGVRNEQFF.

The rearrangement joins TRBV24-1 to TRBJ2-1, with D possibly matching TRBD1 (5 bases). There are 18 residues in the CDR3. Germline CDR1 KGHDR, CDR2 SFDVKD. The V end was cut by 4 bases, the J end by 2 bases, with 20 bases between. CDR3 sequence reads: CATSEGFGAVNTYNEQFF. CDR3 in DNA: TGTGCCACCAGTGAGGGTTTTGGGGCAGTGAATACCTACAATGAGCAGTTCTTC.

The J gene is TRBJ2-1, the V gene TRBV5-5, with D possibly TRBD2 on 6 matching bases. Per germline, CDR1 SGHKS and CDR2 YYEKEE (reference sequence). The CDR3 totals 15 residues. V lost 3 bases and J lost 1, with 11 bases in between. CDR3: CASSSGLPSYNEQFF. The CDR3, as DNA: TGTGCCAGCAGCTCGGGACTCCCTTCCTACAATGAGCAGTTCTTC.

This clonotype came up a few times. The rearrangement uses TRBV7-9 and TRBJ2-7, with TRBD2 matching 7 bases. This CDR3 has 15 residues. Germline CDR1 and CDR2: SEHNR and FQNEAQ (reference sequence). Losses at the gene ends were 7 bases for V and 1 base for J; bases not matched to a gene: 10. The CDR3 DNA reads TGTGCCAGCACCCTTGGGCGGGAGAGTTCCTACGAGCAGTACTTC. Its protein product is CASTLGRESSYEQYF.

J is TRBJ2-7 and V is TRBV6-5; TRBD2 might be the D (6 bases). The ends were cut back, 0 bases at V and 11 bases at J, with 14 bases in the middle. The CDR3 loop spans 13 amino acids. Germline V gene lookup returns CDR1 MNHEY and CDR2 SVGAGI. The CDR3: CASSYSEEGSKYF. CDR3 nucleotides: TGTGCCAGCAGTTACTCCGAGGAGGGCTCCAAGTACTTC.

This clonotype showed up many times. V usage is TRBV6-1 and J usage is TRBJ1-2; 8 bases are a match to TRBD1. This CDR3 spans 13 amino acids. The germline gives CDR1 MNHNS, CDR2 SASEGT. The ends lost 6 bases at V and 5 bases at J; junction bases unmatched: 5. The CDR3 DNA follows: TGTGCCAGCAGGCCGGGACAGGAGTATGGCTACACCTTC. Protein product: CASRPGQEYGYTF.

This clonotype was found a few times. The chain is built from TRBV28 and TRBJ2-7; D is possibly TRBD1 (5 bases). V lost 3 bases and J lost 5, with 14 bases in between. The germline gives CDR1 MDHEN, CDR2 SYDVKM. The CDR3 length is 14 residues. CDR3: CASSLSRDRDEQYF. For the CDR3, the DNA is TGTGCCAGCAGTTTGTCCAGGGATCGCGACGAGCAGTACTTC.

There are a few counts of this clonotype. V and J are TRBV25-1 and TRBJ2-1; D perhaps matches TRBD1 (7 bases). Germline V gene sequence: CDR1 MGHDK, CDR2 SYGVNS. CDR3 length equals 15 residues. Between the trimmed V and J ends, which lost 4 bases and 6 bases, there was a span of 16 bases. For the CDR3, the DNA is TGTGCCAGCAGTGGAGGAGCAGGGGGGTTCAATGAGCAGTTCTTC. It specifies CASSGGAGGFNEQFF. Full variable domain (outside the CDR3, taken from reference TRBV25-1 and TRBJ2-1): EADIYQTPRYLVIGTGKKITLECSQTMGHDKMYWYQQDPGMELHLIHYSYGVNSTEKGDLSSESTVSRIRTEHFPLTLESARPSHTSQYLCASSGGAGGFNEQFFGPGTRLTVL.

This clonotype has a handful of counts. The CDR3 nucleotides are TGTGCCAGCAATCCGTCGGGGACAGCAGGACTAGCGGGGGGGAAAGATACGCAGTATTTT. Residues: CASNPSGTAGLAGGKDTQYF. The rearrangement links TRBV28 to TRBJ2-3; 15 bases match TRBD2. Germline lookup yields CDR1 MDHEN and CDR2 SYDVKM. With 7 bases clipped from V and 5 bases from J, the junction kept 19 bases outside the gene matches. This CDR3 comprises 20 residues.

The V and J genes are TRBV2 and TRBJ2-4; D might be TRBD2 (5 bases). The germline gives CDR1 SNHLY, CDR2 FYNNEI. This CDR3 contains 15 residues. The V end was cut by 3 bases, the J end by 7 bases, with 16 bases between. CDR3 nucleotide sequence: TGTGCCAGCAGTGATGGTCCGAACTCGGGGAACATTCAGTACTTC. It specifies CASSDGPNSGNIQYF.

The V gene is TRBV7-2, the J gene TRBJ1-4; the D gene is possibly TRBD1 (5 bases). The V end lost 5 bases, the J end lost 8 bases, and 18 bases lay between the germline ends. The V gene's germline CDR1 is SGHTA and CDR2 FQGNSA. The CDR3 loop spans 15 amino acids. The CDR3 DNA is TGTGCCAGCAGCCCGCACGGGACCAGGGAGGAAAAACTGTTTTTT. Translated: CASSPHGTREEKLFF.

This clonotype was seen once. The chain joins TRBV7-9 to TRBJ2-4, with D perhaps matching TRBD1 or TRBD2 (6 bases each). The CDR3 loop spans 16 amino acids. The V and J ends lost 3 bases and 4 bases respectively, with 16 bases between them. Germline CDR1 reads SEHNR; CDR2 reads FQNEAQ (reference sequence). CDR3 sequence: CASSFERGLEKNIQYF. The CDR3 region has the DNA TGTGCCAGCAGCTTTGAACGGGGGCTTGAGAAAAACATTCAGTACTTC.

This clonotype was observed a few times. The rearrangement uses TRBV24-1 and TRBJ2-2; D remains unclear. The CDR3 has 15 amino acids. With 2 bases removed from V and 6 bases from J, the gap between germline ends came to 12 bases. From germline, CDR1 is KGHDR and CDR2 SFDVKD. The CDR3 loop reads CATSDSGYWAGELFF. In DNA form, the CDR3 reads TGTGCCACCAGTGATTCGGGCTACTGGGCCGGGGAGCTGTTTTTT.

A few counts support this clonotype. The rearrangement links TRBV10-3 to TRBJ1-2; D remains ambiguous. This CDR3 has 11 residues. Per the germline V gene, CDR1 is ENHRY and CDR2 is SYGVKD. Trimming left V 3 bases short and J 6 bases short, with 5 bases between. The DNA of the CDR3 is TGTGCCATCAGTGACGGGAATGGCTACACCTTC. It encodes CAISDGNGYTF.

The CDR3 DNA is TGTGCCAGCACCCTGGCGGGGGGTCCCTTTTACAATGAGCAGTTCTTC. It encodes CASTLAGGPFYNEQFF. The chain joins TRBV5-5 to TRBJ2-1, with TRBD2 matching 8 bases. This CDR3 has 16 residues. Germline V gene data show CDR1 as SGHKS and CDR2 as YYEKEE (reference sequence). The junction had 12 bases not matched to a gene; V was cut back by 6 bases and J by 4 bases.

The chain employs TRBV29-1 and TRBJ2-2; D is ambiguous. Trimming took 0 bases from V and 0 from J, leaving 5 bases between them. CDR1 is SQVTM and CDR2 is ANQGSEA in the germline V gene. The length of the CDR3 is 14 residues. CDR3 sequence reads: CSVEDETNTGELFF. In DNA, the CDR3 is TGCAGCGTTGAAGATGAGACGAACACCGGGGAGCTGTTTTTT.

J is TRBJ2-2 and V is TRBV5-1; perhaps D is TRBD1 or TRBD2 (5 bases each). There are 16 residues in the CDR3. The V gene lost 1 base and the J gene lost 6 bases, with 16 bases spanning the gap. Germline V gene lookup returns CDR1 SGHRS and CDR2 YFSETQ. The CDR3 region is CASSLRGRGVPGELFF. The CDR3 nucleotides are TGCGCCAGCAGCTTGAGGGGCCGAGGGGTCCCCGGGGAGCTGTTTTTT.

The genes are TRBV4-1 and TRBJ1-5; 7 positions agree with TRBD1. The CDR3 is made up of 20 amino acids. Per the germline V gene, CDR1 is MGHRA and CDR2 is YSYEKL. The V gene end was trimmed by 0 bases and the J gene end by 0 bases; junction bases not matched to a gene: 14. The CDR3 loop is CASSQDPILRDSGSNQPQHF. For the CDR3, the DNA is TGCGCCAGCAGCCAAGATCCGATTCTCCGGGACAGTGGTAGCAATCAGCCCCAGCATTTT.

The gene calls are TRBV5-8 and TRBJ2-2; maybe TRBD2 (5 bases). The CDR3 is 15 residues long. Germline CDR1 is SGHTS and CDR2 is YDEGEE. V was cut by 4 bases and J by 5 bases, with 15 bases left in between. CDR3 sequence reads: CASSPGLFGTGELFF. CDR3 coding DNA: TGTGCCAGCAGCCCCGGACTCTTTGGGACCGGGGAGCTGTTTTTT.

This chain uses TRBV4-1 with TRBJ2-6, with TRBD1 matching 7 bases. V dropped 4 bases and J dropped 0; count of bases not matched to a gene: 15. From germline, CDR1 is MGHRA and CDR2 YSYEKL. This CDR3 is 20 amino acids long. The DNA for the CDR3 is TGCGCCAGCAGCCGATCGCCCACAGGGGACCCTTCCTCTGGGGCCAACGTCCTGACTTTC. It encodes CASSRSPTGDPSSGANVLTF.